Following are 18 T cell receptor beta chains from one sample sequenced in a study of T cell responses to AZD1222 COVID-19 vaccine. Some clones are missing from TCRdb's copy, which holds only in-frame ones; the method was immunoSEQ multiplex PCR. The table lists roughly 110,000 clones, around 92% of them singletons. Source: peripheral blood, taken 28 days after the second AZD1222 dose. These receptor sequences come from an adult who received the AZD1222 COVID-19 vaccine.

The chain couples TRBV7-2 to TRBJ2-2; possibly TRBD1 for D (5 bases). The CDR3 totals 15 residues. V gave up 5 bases and J gave up 1 base, with 11 bases separating them. Germline CDR1 is SGHTA and CDR2 is FQGNSA. Written as DNA, the CDR3 is TGTGCCAGCAGCCTAGGGGTCTGGAACACCGGGGAGCTGTTTTTT. This sequence encodes CASSLGVWNTGELFF.

In the case of this clone: One end of the junction fails to match germline, which may point to a read error. This chain links TRBV7-9 with TRBJ1-4, with D possibly TRBD1 on 6 matching bases. Germline V gene data show CDR1 as SEHNR and CDR2 as FQNEAQ (reference sequence). The CDR3 extends over 13 amino acids. CDR3 sequence: CASSSRGREKLFF. The CDR3 DNA reads TGTGCCAGTAGCTCCAGGGGTAGAGAAAAACTGTTTTTT.

This clone was seen a handful of times. The CDR3 here is CASSTDGQGKEQYF. CDR3 nucleotides: TGCGCCAGCAGCACAGATGGGCAGGGTAAAGAGCAGTACTTC. This chain joins TRBV4-3 and TRBJ2-7, with a possible D match to TRBD1 (5 bases). Trimming pared 5 bases from V and 7 bases from J, leaving 18 bases between. Germline V lookup: CDR1 LGHNA, CDR2 YSLEER. The CDR3 is 14 residues long.

In its sample, this clone was seen once. Mismatch with germline at one junction end may stem from a read error. V and J are TRBV6-5 and TRBJ2-7; D not certain. CDR1 is MNHEY and CDR2 is SVGAGI in the germline V gene. CDR3 length equals 12 residues. DNA of the CDR3: TGTGCCAGCAGTTACTCGGGCGGCCCCTTTCACTTC. Its protein product is CASSYSGGPFHF.

The chain recombines TRBV15 with TRBJ1-2; 9 bases fit TRBD1. This CDR3 region has 17 residues. Trimming at V came to 1 base and at J to 2 bases, leaving 8 bases not matched to a gene. Germline V gives CDR1 LNHNV, CDR2 YYDKDF (reference sequence). The CDR3 DNA follows: TGTGCCACCAGCAGAGGAATAAGGGACAGGGAGAACTATGGCTACACCTTC. As protein: CATSRGIRDRENYGYTF.

This chain joins TRBV30 and TRBJ1-6, with TRBD1 identical over 9 bases. The CDR3 contains 16 residues. Trimming took 8 bases from V and 0 from J; bases not matched to a gene: 8. Germline V CDR1 and CDR2: GTSNPN, SVGIG (reference sequence). The CDR3 DNA follows: TGTGCCGCCCGGACAGGGGCAAGCTCCTATAATTCACCCCTCCACTTT. This translates into CAARTGASSYNSPLHF.

The chain couples TRBV12-3 or TRBV12-4 to TRBJ1-5; D remains ambiguous. Trimming left V 3 bases short and J 7 bases short, with 7 bases between. The CDR3 contains 12 residues. In DNA form, the CDR3 reads TGTGCCAGCAGTTTTCGGGAACAGCCCCAGCATTTT. It codes for CASSFREQPQHF.

The chain links TRBV9 to TRBJ2-1; possible D gene TRBD1, 7 bases. This CDR3 has 14 residues. Trimming pared 7 bases from V and 7 bases from J, leaving 18 bases between. Looked up from germline, CDR1 is SGDLS and CDR2 is YYNGEE. CDR3 in amino acids: CASSEQGTVNEQFF. The CDR3 DNA follows: TGTGCCAGCTCCGAACAGGGGACTGTTAATGAGCAGTTCTTC.

The chain couples TRBV4-2 to TRBJ1-5; D perhaps matches TRBD1 (5 bases). There are 16 residues in the CDR3. From germline, CDR1 is LGHNA and CDR2 YNFKEQ. Trimming took 0 bases from V and 7 from J, leaving 16 bases between them. CDR3 region: CASSQDPRQPRQPQHF. For the CDR3, the DNA is TGTGCCAGCAGCCAAGATCCAAGACAGCCTCGCCAGCCCCAGCATTTT.

This clone was recorded only once. The V gene is TRBV15, the J gene TRBJ1-2, with D possibly matching TRBD1 (6 bases). The germline V and J ends were trimmed by 5 bases and 10 bases, with 14 bases remaining between them. Germline V lookup: CDR1 LNHNV, CDR2 YYDKDF (reference sequence). This CDR3 contains 12 residues. CDR3: CATSPSKGVYTF. For the CDR3, the DNA is TGTGCCACCAGCCCCTCTAAGGGGGTCTACACCTTC.

The chain links TRBV6-1 to TRBJ1-2, with a tentative D call TRBD1 (5 bases). Germline-derived CDR1 and CDR2 are MNHNS and SASEGT. Deletions cut 0 bases from V and 4 bases from J, with 12 bases between. The CDR3 is made up of 15 amino acids. CDR3 coding DNA: TGTGCCAGCAGTGAAGCCTCCCAGGGACCCTATGGCTACACCTTC. Amino acids: CASSEASQGPYGYTF.

The gene calls are TRBV7-9 and TRBJ2-1; TRBD2 matches at 8 bases. In germline, CDR1 is SEHNR, CDR2 FQNEAQ (reference sequence). Trimming at V came to 3 bases and at J to 6 bases, leaving 4 bases not matched to a gene. The CDR3 consists of 14 residues. CDR3 residues: CASSFPGTSNEQFF. For the CDR3, the DNA is TGTGCCAGCAGCTTTCCGGGGACTAGCAATGAGCAGTTCTTC.

The J gene is TRBJ2-3, the V gene TRBV27; perhaps TRBD2 as D (5 bases). The V end lost 5 bases, the J end lost 2 bases, and 14 bases lay between the germline ends. The CDR3 runs 15 residues. CDR1 and CDR2 from the germline V gene are MNHEY and SMNVEV (reference sequence). The CDR3 loop is CASSERAAFTDTQYF. DNA of the CDR3: TGTGCCAGCAGTGAGAGGGCGGCTTTCACAGATACGCAGTATTTT.

This chain links TRBV6-4 with TRBJ2-2; 8 positions match TRBD2. There are 14 residues in the CDR3. The ends lost 0 bases at V and 6 bases at J; junction bases unmatched: 0. Germline CDR1 reads MRHNA; CDR2 reads SNTAGT. CDR3 DNA sequence: TGTGCCAGCAGTGACTCCGGGGGGGCCGGGGAGCTGTTTTTT. This codes for CASSDSGGAGELFF.

This chain uses TRBV7-8 with TRBJ2-2; 7 bases are shared with TRBD2. The V segment lost 5 bases and the J segment 4 bases; nucleotides outside the gene matches: 10. Germline V gives CDR1 SGHVS, CDR2 FQNEAQ. CDR3 length: 16 residues. CDR3 sequence (DNA): TGTGCCAGCAGCCAATCAAAGGGAGGGATCACCGGGGAGCTGTTTTTT. Its protein product is CASSQSKGGITGELFF.

By its share, this clone is large. This rearrangement joins TRBV2 to TRBJ1-5, with TRBD1 identical over 8 bases. CDR1 is SNHLY, CDR2 FYNNEI, per germline. This CDR3 has 15 amino acids. The V and J ends lost 5 bases and 3 bases, in that order; junction bases with no gene match: 6. The CDR3 DNA reads as TGTGCCAGCAGTCTGACAGGGGTACTCAATCAGCCCCAGCATTTT. Translated: CASSLTGVLNQPQHF.

The chain uses TRBV2 and TRBJ2-2; D may be TRBD1 (6 bases). The CDR3 has 14 residues. Germline V CDR1 and CDR2: SNHLY, FYNNEI. V gave up 4 bases and J gave up 7 bases, with 13 bases separating them. CDR3 sequence (DNA): TGTGCCAGCAGTGTCGATAGGGGGAGCGGGGAGCTGTTTTTT. Amino acid sequence: CASSVDRGSGELFF.

The genes are TRBV6-5 and TRBJ1-2; D is undetermined. Germline V gene sequence: CDR1 MNHEY, CDR2 SVGAGI. The germline V and J ends were trimmed by 6 bases and 0 bases, with 8 bases remaining between them. CDR3 length: 13 amino acids. The CDR3 here is CASSLTANYGYTF. The DNA for the CDR3 is TGTGCCAGCAGCTTAACAGCTAACTATGGCTACACCTTC.